What follows describes a single T cell receptor beta chain. Method: immunoSEQ multiplex PCR; TCRdb's copy keeps in-frame clones and lacks some. This sample has 35,000 to 40,000 clones; around 90% occur once, and the top ten carry roughly 7.6%. The data originate from a study of PD-L1 blockade in urothelial cancer. Study details: At some point between 2012 and 2014, patients got going on atezolizumab, taking 1,200 mg intravenously every 3 weeks.

Per-patient samples, pretreatment and on-treatment, numbered 1 to 8. This TCR derives from a man between 70 and 80 years old with urothelial cancer. The input for sequencing was PBMCs, taken around atezolizumab (anti-PD-L1) treatment.

The CDR3 is CASTATGGEQNQFF. The CDR3, as DNA: TGCGCCAGCACCGCGACAGGGGGCGAACAAAACCAGTTCTTC. The chain uses TRBV5-1 and TRBJ2-1; 10 nucleotides agree with TRBD1. The CDR3 consists of 14 residues. J gave up 13 bases and V 6 bases, and 13 bases lay outside the gene matches. Germline loops: CDR1 SGHRS, CDR2 YFSETQ. Based on the CDR3 plus reference TRBV5-1 and TRBJ2-1, the full variable domain is KAGVTQTPRYLIKTRGQQVTLSCSPISGHRSVSWYQQTPGQGLQFLFEYFSETQRNKGNFPGRFSGRQFSNSRSEMNVSTLELGDSALYLCASTATGGEQNQFFGPGTRLTVL.